The present TCR beta chain was sequenced within a study of T cell repertoires in cytomegalovirus infection. Study-wide background: Indications came from public TCR beta signatures; they pointed to CMV infection and to a matching HLA type.

Using its own MiXCR run on the reads, TCRdb lists one record per CDR3 protein. The sample holds 100,000 to 150,000 distinct CDR3 sequences, approximately 30% seen once. With regard to this clonotype: The target antigen is unknown.

Study-wide results and caveats: Dominating the ex vivo response were HLA-C-restricted CMV-specific TCR beta clonotypes.

The CDR3 sequence is 15 residues long. Germline loops: CDR1 SNHLY, CDR2 FYNNEI. V lost 4 bases and J lost 0, with 11 bases in between. This specimen consisted of CD8+ T cells from cultured PBMCs, obtained from culture after CMV antigen stimulation. The J gene is TRBJ2-3, the V gene TRBV2; possibly TRBD1 or TRBD2 for D (5 bases each). This receptor was taken from a human donor in good health (CMV status not recorded). Some clones in this sample may be carry-over from other donors' samples. The CDR3 here is CASSGGTDSTDTQYF. The CDR3 DNA follows: TGTGCCAGCAGTGGGGGGACGGACAGCACAGATACGCAGTATTTT.